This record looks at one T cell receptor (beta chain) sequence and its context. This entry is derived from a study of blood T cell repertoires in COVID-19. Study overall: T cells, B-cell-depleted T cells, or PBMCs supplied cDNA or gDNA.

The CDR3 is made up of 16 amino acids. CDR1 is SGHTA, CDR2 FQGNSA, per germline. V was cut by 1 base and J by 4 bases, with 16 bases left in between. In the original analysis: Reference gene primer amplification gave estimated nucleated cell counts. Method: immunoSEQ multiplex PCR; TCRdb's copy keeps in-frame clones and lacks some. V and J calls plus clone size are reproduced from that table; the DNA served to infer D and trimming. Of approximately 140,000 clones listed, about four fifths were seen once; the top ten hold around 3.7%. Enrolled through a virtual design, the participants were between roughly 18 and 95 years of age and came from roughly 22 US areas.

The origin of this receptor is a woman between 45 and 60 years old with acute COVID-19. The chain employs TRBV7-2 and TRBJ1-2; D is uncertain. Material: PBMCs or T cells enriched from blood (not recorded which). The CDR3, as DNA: TGTGCCAGCAGCTTAGAGTCCCAGGTCTACTTCTATGGCTACACCTTC. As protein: CASSLESQVYFYGYTF.